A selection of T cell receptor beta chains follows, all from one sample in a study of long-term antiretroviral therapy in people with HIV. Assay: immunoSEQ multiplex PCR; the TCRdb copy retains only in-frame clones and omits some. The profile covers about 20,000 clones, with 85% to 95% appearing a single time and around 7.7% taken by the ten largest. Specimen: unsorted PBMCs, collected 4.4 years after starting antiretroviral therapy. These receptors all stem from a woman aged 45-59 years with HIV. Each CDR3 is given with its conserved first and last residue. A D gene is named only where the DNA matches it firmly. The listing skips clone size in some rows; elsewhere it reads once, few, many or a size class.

TGTGCCAGCAGTTCACAGGGGGACACCGGGGAGCTGTTTTTT | CASSSQGDTGELFF | TRBD1 | TRBJ2-2 | once | TRBV27
TGCGCCAGCAGCCCGGGACAACAGAACACTGAAGCTTTCTTT | CASSPGQQNTEAFF | NA | TRBJ1-1 | NA | TRBV5-1
TGTGCCTGGAGTCCGACGCGGACAGGGGTTTGGAGTGAAAAACTGTTTTTT | CAWSPTRTGVWSEKLFF | TRBD1 | TRBJ1-4 | NA | TRBV30
TGTGCCAGCAGCTTGAACGCAGGGCCCTTCTATGGCTACACCTTC | CASSLNAGPFYGYTF | NA | TRBJ1-2 | NA | TRBV5-6
TGTGCCAGCAGCCTTCGGACAGGGGGGACTGAAGCTTTCTTT | CASSLRTGGTEAFF | TRBD1 | TRBJ1-1 | NA | TRBV7-8
TGCGCCAGCAGTGAGAACCAGACAGGATACAAGTACCACTACACCTTC | CASSENQTGYKYHYTF | NA | TRBJ1-2 | few | TRBV10-1
TGTGCCAGCAGCTTGAAAACTAGCGGGGACTACGAGCAGTACTTC | CASSLKTSGDYEQYF | TRBD2 | TRBJ2-7 | NA | TRBV5-4
TGTGCCAGCAGCTTAATCTCTTCTATTCGCAATCAGCCCCAGCATTTT | CASSLISSIRNQPQHF | NA | TRBJ1-5 | NA | TRBV7-2
TGTGCCAGCAGCCGTACAGCTCCGACTAATGAAAAACTGTTTTTT | CASSRTAPTNEKLFF | NA | TRBJ1-4 | NA | TRBV6-5
TGTGCCAGCAGTGCCCGACAGGTAATGGGCACAGATACGCAGTATTTT | CASSARQVMGTDTQYF | NA | TRBJ2-3 | NA | TRBV2